This T cell receptor beta chain stems from a study of blood T cell repertoires in COVID-19. Study details: COVID-19 samples collected from the United States, Italy and Spain covered acute and convalescent phases. PBMCs, B-cell-depleted T cells, or T cells were the source of the cDNA or gDNA that made up the material.

Authors' processing steps: Reference gene primer amplification gave nucleated cell count estimates. The table came from immunoSEQ multiplex PCR; TCRdb's copy has only in-frame clones and leaves some out. V and J calls and clone size are copied from that table; D and trimming were computed from the DNA. The data show approximately 50,000 clones, over 80% seen once. This sequence originates from a human donor in a cohort sampled during active COVID-19. The sample comprised peripheral blood.

The CDR3 is CASSPRQMNTEAFF. The CDR3 coding sequence is TGTGCCAGCAGCCCCCGCCAGATGAACACTGAAGCTTTCTTT. J is TRBJ1-1 and V is TRBV7-9; D uncertain. In germline, CDR1 is SEHNR, CDR2 FQNEAQ (reference sequence). The CDR3 loop spans 14 amino acids. Trimming took 5 bases from V and 0 from J, leaving 10 bases between them.